A selection of T cell receptor beta chains follows, all from one sample in a study of blood T cell repertoires in COVID-19. Produced via immunoSEQ multiplex PCR; TCRdb's table is partial and in-frame only. The data hold 300,000 to 350,000 clones, with roughly 90% observed a single time. Sequenced material: PBMCs or T cells enriched from blood (not recorded which). The receptors here all came from a woman aged 25 to 45 who had been exposed to COVID-19. Both conserved end residues are part of each CDR3. Each record gives: V gene, J gene, clone size, D gene, CDR3 DNA, CDR3 protein. D genes are given only for firm matches. Some rows mark clone size as missing; the rest say once, few, many or name a class of expanded clone.

>TRBV6-5|TRBJ2-1|NA|TRBD2
TGTGCCAGCAGTTACTCGTCTAGCGGAGTCAACAATGAGCAGTTCTTC
CASSYSSSGVNNEQFF
>TRBV24-1|TRBJ2-7|NA|TRBD2
TGTGCCACCAGTGATTTGCCTCAGCTTAGCGGGAGGTCTCTGAGCTACGAGCAGTACTTC
CATSDLPQLSGRSLSYEQYF
>TRBV18|TRBJ2-7|NA|TRBD1
TGTGCCAGCTCACCGGAGTGGACAGGGGGCTTCAACGAGCAGTACTTC
CASSPEWTGGFNEQYF
>TRBV27|TRBJ2-3|NA|NA
TGTGCCAGCAAGGTAGGCGGTAGCACAGATACGCAGTATTTT
CASKVGGSTDTQYF
>TRBV28|TRBJ1-1|NA|TRBD1
TGTGCCAGCAGTTCCGAGGGGGCGGCTGAAGCTTTCTTT
CASSSEGAAEAFF
>TRBV19|TRBJ2-2|NA|NA
TGTGCCAGTAGTGGGGGAGGAGGCACCGGGGAGCTGTTTTTT
CASSGGGGTGELFF
>TRBV4-2|TRBJ2-1|NA|TRBD1
TGTGCCAGCAGCCAAGAGACAGGGTCCTACAATGAGCAGTTCTTC
CASSQETGSYNEQFF
>TRBV10-3|TRBJ1-6|few|NA
TGTGCCATCAGTGGCACGGGGGAGAATTCACCCCTCCACTTT
CAISGTGENSPLHF
>TRBV6-5|TRBJ1-2|NA|TRBD1
TGTGCCAGCAGTTACGAAAGGACAGGGGGCGCCTCTGGCTACACCTTC
CASSYERTGGASGYTF
>TRBV24-1|TRBJ2-5|NA|TRBD2
TGTGCCACCAGTGAACTACCCCGGACTAGCCAGGGGCCGGTGACCCAGTACTTC
CATSELPRTSQGPVTQYF
>TRBV7-6|TRBJ1-1|NA|NA
TGTGCCAGCAGCCCAAACAGGGAGCCGTCTGAAGCTTTCTTT
CASSPNREPSEAFF
>TRBV18|TRBJ2-1|NA|NA
TGTGCCAGCTCACCACCGGTAGCGCACGGGCTTGAGCAGTTCTTC
CASSPPVAHGLEQFF
>TRBV4-2|TRBJ2-1|NA|TRBD2
TGTGCCAGCAGCCAAGAACTAGCGGGAGGGCCAATTGAGCAGTTCTTC
CASSQELAGGPIEQFF
>TRBV10-1|TRBJ2-7|once|TRBD2
TGCGCCAGCAGTGATAAACAAGCGGGAGGCTTCTCCTACGAGCAGTACTTC
CASSDKQAGGFSYEQYF
>TRBV5-1|TRBJ2-3|NA|NA
TGCGCCAGCAGCGAATTTGGAGGGAGCACAGATACGCAGTATTTT
CASSEFGGSTDTQYF
>TRBV5-3|TRBJ1-6|NA|NA
TGTGCCAGAAGCCCGGGAAGCGATAATTCACCCCTCCACTTT
CARSPGSDNSPLHF
>TRBV27|TRBJ1-2|NA|TRBD1
TGTGCCAGCAGTTTGACAGGGAACTATGGCTACACCTTC
CASSLTGNYGYTF
>TRBV7-2|TRBJ2-7|NA|NA
TGTGCCAGCAGCTTAAGGGACTGGGGGTCCTACGAGCAGTACTTC
CASSLRDWGSYEQYF
>TRBV9|TRBJ2-5|few|TRBD1
TGTGCCAGCAGCGTTTCAGGGGGCCGGGAGACCCAGTACTTC
CASSVSGGRETQYF
>TRBV3-1/TRBV3-2|TRBJ1-2|NA|NA
TGTGCCAGCAGCCAAGTGGTTGGGCGCGATAACTATGGCTACACCTTC
CASSQVVGRDNYGYTF
>TRBV3-1/TRBV3-2|TRBJ1-4|NA|TRBD1
TGTGCCAGCAGCCATCGACAGGGGGCGACTAATGAAAAACTGTTTTTT
CASSHRQGATNEKLFF
>TRBV4-1|TRBJ2-5|NA|TRBD2
TGCGCCAGCAGCCCAACTAGCGGGGGCCCGTACCAAGAGACCCAGTACTTC
CASSPTSGGPYQETQYF
>TRBV13|TRBJ2-3|NA|TRBD1
TGTGCCAGCAGCACTTACAGGGGAGCTAGCACAGATACGCAGTATTTT
CASSTYRGASTDTQYF
>TRBV5-1|TRBJ1-5|NA|TRBD1
TGCGCCAGCAGCTCGGGACAGGCGAATCAGCCCCAGCATTTT
CASSSGQANQPQHF
>TRBV5-8|TRBJ1-5|NA|TRBD1
TGTGCCAGCAGCCCCCGACAGGGAAGTGTGCAGCCCCAGCATTTT
CASSPRQGSVQPQHF
>TRBV6-5|TRBJ2-5|once|NA
TGTGCCAGCAGTTACGGGTCAGGCACCCAAGAGACCCAGTACTTC
CASSYGSGTQETQYF
>TRBV5-6|TRBJ1-2|NA|TRBD1
TGTGCCAGCAGCTCAGACAGGGGGCTGAATGGCTACACCTTC
CASSSDRGLNGYTF
>TRBV12-3/TRBV12-4|TRBJ2-7|NA|NA
TGTGCCAGCAGTTTCCGGCGCGGGGTCGAGCAGTACTTC
CASSFRRGVEQYF
>TRBV6-1|TRBJ2-7|NA|TRBD2
TGTGCCAGCAGTGAAGCCCTAGCGGGAGCCTCGGGGGTGGGCGAGCAGTACTTC
CASSEALAGASGVGEQYF
>TRBV10-3|TRBJ1-5|NA|NA
TGTGCCATCAGTGGAGACAGTAAAGGGAATCAGCCCCAGCATTTT
CAISGDSKGNQPQHF
>TRBV28|TRBJ1-4|NA|NA
TGTGCCAGCAGTTATTCGAGGAGGGATGAAAAACTGTTTTTT
CASSYSRRDEKLFF
>TRBV27|TRBJ2-1|NA|TRBD2
TGTGCCAGCAGTCGTCCGGGACTAGCAAAACATGAGCAGTTCTTC
CASSRPGLAKHEQFF
>TRBV20-1|TRBJ1-1|NA|TRBD1
TGCAGTGCTAGTAGGACAGGGTCGAACACTGAAGCTTTCTTT
CSASRTGSNTEAFF
>TRBV11-2|TRBJ2-5|NA|TRBD2
TGTGCCAGCAGCTCCGGTCGGGGGGTAGGTGAGACCCAGTACTTC
CASSSGRGVGETQYF
>TRBV18|TRBJ1-2|NA|TRBD1
TGTGCCAGCTCATCCTCAACAGGGGAACATGGCTACACCTTC
CASSSSTGEHGYTF
>TRBV4-1|TRBJ1-2|NA|TRBD1
TGCGCCAGCAGCCAAGACCCCGGGACAGGGGGAGGCTACACCTTC
CASSQDPGTGGGYTF
>TRBV5-1|TRBJ2-5|NA|NA
TGCGCCAGCAGCTGGCGACAGCCAGGCTCACAAGAGACCCAGTACTTC
CASSWRQPGSQETQYF
>TRBV6-5|TRBJ2-7|NA|TRBD2
TGTGCCAGCAGTTACGCGGGGGGCGAGCAGTACTTC
CASSYAGGEQYF
>TRBV11-3|TRBJ1-1|NA|NA
TGTGCCAGCAGCCCGACAGCTTTGAACACTGAAGCTTTCTTT
CASSPTALNTEAFF
>TRBV11-3|TRBJ2-5|once|TRBD2
TGTGCCAGCAGCTTAGAGACTAGCGGGAGACATAAGACGGGGACCCAGTACTTC
CASSLETSGRHKTGTQYF
>TRBV15|TRBJ1-5|NA|NA
TGTGCCACCAGCAGAGGACCCCGGGAGGAGCAGCCCCAGCATTTT
CATSRGPREEQPQHF
>TRBV7-9|TRBJ2-7|NA|NA
TGTGCCAGCAGCCCTGGACATTACTACGAGCAGTACTTC
CASSPGHYYEQYF
>TRBV11-2|TRBJ1-1|NA|NA
TGTGCCAGCAGCTTAAATCTTAACACTGAAGCTTTCTTT
CASSLNLNTEAFF
>TRBV5-6|TRBJ2-1|NA|NA
TGTGCCAGCAGCTTTGTTCGGGTTCACTACAATGAGCAGTTCTTC
CASSFVRVHYNEQFF
>TRBV10-3|TRBJ2-5|NA|TRBD2
TGTGCCGTCAAAAAGCGGGAGTATGATGAGACCCAGTACTTC
CAVKKREYDETQYF
>TRBV6-5|TRBJ1-4|NA|TRBD1
TGTGCCAGCAGCCGCGGGACAGGGAGTGGAAAACTGTTTTTT
CASSRGTGSGKLFF
>TRBV19|TRBJ2-1|NA|NA
TGTGCCAGTCGGCCGACAGCGTCCTCCTACAATGAGCAGTTCTTC
CASRPTASSYNEQFF
>TRBV19|TRBJ2-7|NA|TRBD2
TGTGCCAGTAGTATTGAGCGGGACTACGAGCAGTACTTC
CASSIERDYEQYF
>TRBV6-5|TRBJ1-2|NA|NA
TGTGCCAGCAAAAGGCGGGGTCTCTATGGCTACACCTTC
CASKRRGLYGYTF
>TRBV10-2|TRBJ2-2|NA|NA
TGCGCCAGCAGTGAGTCTGGTGGAGTCAGAAAGACCTCCACCGGGGAGCTGTTTTTT
CASSESGGVRKTSTGELFF
>TRBV11-2|TRBJ1-1|NA|NA
TGTGCCAGCACGAAGAACATGAACACTGAAGCTTTCTTT
CASTKNMNTEAFF
>TRBV7-3|TRBJ2-5|NA|NA
TGTGCCAGCAGCCTCCCCCTCCTCGGCGGAGAGACCCAGTACTTC
CASSLPLLGGETQYF
>TRBV10-3|TRBJ2-2|NA|TRBD1
TGTGCCACTAGACCGGGACAGGGGAACACCGGGGAGCTGTTTTTT
CATRPGQGNTGELFF
>TRBV20-1|TRBJ2-7|NA|NA
TGCAGTGCTCGAGGACTGGACGAGCAGTACTTC
CSARGLDEQYF
>TRBV12-5|TRBJ1-2|NA|NA
TGTGCTAGCTTGAGTAACTATGGCTACACCTTC
CASLSNYGYTF